These T cell receptor beta chains were read from a single sample in a study of blood T cell repertoires in COVID-19. The method was immunoSEQ multiplex PCR; TCRdb's version includes in-frame clones alone and lacks a portion of them. The sample includes approximately 150,000 clones, 87% seen only once; the top ten take about 4.2%. Sequencing was done on a sample of peripheral blood. The receptors derive from a woman aged 55-70 years with active or convalescent COVID-19. Each CDR3 is given with its conserved first and last residue.

j_call v_call cdr3_aa
TRBJ1-1 TRBV25-1 CASRQYTEAFF
TRBJ2-7 TRBV12-3/TRBV12-4 CASSRSGEQYF
TRBJ1-2 TRBV7-2 CASSQTGSSGYTF
TRBJ2-5 TRBV7-9 CASSLAGTKETQYF
TRBJ1-1 TRBV7-2 CASRPGQGAYTEAFF
TRBJ1-1 TRBV27 CASSRTSGGYGTEAFF
TRBJ2-5 TRBV6-6 CASSDGWGRETQYF
TRBJ2-5 TRBV5-8 CASILVPGLAGAQKETQYF
TRBJ2-1 TRBV7-2 CASRPGALAGRGEQFF
TRBJ1-5 TRBV19 CASSIVGGGNQPQHF
TRBJ2-5 TRBV2 CASTNLREETQYF
TRBJ1-2 TRBV7-9 CASSRKGGQGVDYGYTF
TRBJ1-6 TRBV6-6 CASSQGEGSPLHF
TRBJ2-1 TRBV12-5 CASGSGNSGGGLGDEQFF
TRBJ1-4 TRBV29-1 CSVTHLEKLFF
TRBJ1-1 TRBV6-5 CASTSLVNTEAFF
TRBJ2-5 TRBV11-2 CASSLDSQETQYF
TRBJ2-7 TRBV7-8 CASSFTDRGEQYF
TRBJ2-5 TRBV5-1 CASSLEPSGGTSIRETQYF
TRBJ1-2 TRBV6-5 CASSQTGDGGYTF
TRBJ1-2 TRBV7-2 CASSFYGQNYGYTF
TRBJ2-7 TRBV7-9 CASSFGTHYEQYF
TRBJ2-1 TRBV7-2 CASSLARGSEQFF
TRBJ1-6 TRBV11-3 CASSLGGGSPLHF
TRBJ1-1 TRBV6-5 CASSTDTEAFF
TRBJ1-1 TRBV18 CASSRDRDTEAFF
TRBJ2-3 TRBV5-1 CASSPGQEYTDTQYF
TRBJ2-1 TRBV18 CASSPPGQTYNEQFF
TRBJ2-6 TRBV5-6 CASIAGGQISGANVLTF
TRBJ1-2 TRBV9 CASSSGQVANYGYTF
TRBJ2-5 TRBV7-2 CASSQDRGGETQYF
TRBJ1-4 TRBV18 CASATGDGEKLFF
TRBJ1-4 TRBV4-1 CASSQDGRLRANEKLFF
TRBJ1-2 TRBV19 CASSTRDSFGYTF
TRBJ2-3 TRBV6-5 CAISQGTDTQYF
TRBJ2-2 TRBV19 CASRLGLNTGELFF
TRBJ2-1 TRBV4-1 CASSRGLAAFLGEQFF
TRBJ2-3 TRBV13 CASSSGTSGDTQYF
TRBJ1-2 TRBV6-4 CASSEEHQGFGYTF
TRBJ1-2 TRBV7-3 CASSRAGTGSFYGYTF
TRBJ2-7 TRBV4-3 CASSVGTTSSYEQYF
TRBJ1-1 TRBV7-9 CASSPEGGWTEAFF
TRBJ2-1 TRBV6-5 CASSTEGTSISEQFF
TRBJ1-2 TRBV25-1 CASSDGPIDYGYTF
TRBJ2-2 TRBV7-7 CASSPRTSGGGELFF
TRBJ2-3 TRBV19 CASSILGGLDTQYF
TRBJ2-2 TRBV12-5 CASGIRTSGGGWSNTGELFF
TRBJ2-5 TRBV24-1 CATSDPNEETQYF